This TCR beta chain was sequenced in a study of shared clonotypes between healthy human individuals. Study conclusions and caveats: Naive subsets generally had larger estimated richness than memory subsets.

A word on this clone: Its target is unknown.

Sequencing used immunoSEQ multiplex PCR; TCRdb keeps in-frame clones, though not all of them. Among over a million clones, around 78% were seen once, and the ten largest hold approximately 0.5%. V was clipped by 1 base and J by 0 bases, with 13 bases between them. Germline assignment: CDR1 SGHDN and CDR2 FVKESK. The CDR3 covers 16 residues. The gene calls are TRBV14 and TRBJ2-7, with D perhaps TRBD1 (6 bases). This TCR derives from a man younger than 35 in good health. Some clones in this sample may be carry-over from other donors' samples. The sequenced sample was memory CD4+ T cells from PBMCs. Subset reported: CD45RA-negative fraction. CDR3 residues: CASSQGPTGSSYEQYF. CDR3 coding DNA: TGTGCCAGCAGCCAAGGACCAACAGGGAGCTCCTACGAGCAGTACTTC.